The 28 T cell receptor beta chains reported below all come from one sample, sequenced in a study of OX40 agonist ivuxolimab in advanced cancers. Sequenced by immunoSEQ multiplex PCR; TCRdb stores in-frame clones only, minus some. This table has 60,000 to 70,000 clones, roughly four fifths appearing once. The material sequenced was CD4+ or CD8+ T cells sorted from blood, taken in a trial of the OX40 agonist ivuxolimab. The source is an adult with an advanced solid tumor such as melanoma, head and neck, liver or kidney cancer.

The chain couples TRBV27 to TRBJ2-7; 9 bases match TRBD2. Germline trimming cut 3 bases from V and 4 bases from J; bases unmatched to any gene: 10. The CDR3 is 16 residues long. The germline V gene encodes CDR1 MNHEY and CDR2 SMNVEV (reference sequence). Written as DNA, the CDR3 is TGTGCCAGCAGTTTCTATAGCGGGAGTACTATTTACGAGCAGTACTTC. Its protein product is CASSFYSGSTIYEQYF.

Comment on this clone: A much larger clone sits a single nucleotide away, making a read error possible. The rearrangement joins TRBV7-2 to TRBJ1-1; D might be TRBD1 (6 bases). The V gene's germline CDR1 is SGHTA and CDR2 FQGNSA. The V and J ends lost 3 bases and 4 bases respectively, with 9 bases between them. This CDR3 comprises 13 residues. The CDR3 loop is CASSFRGRTEAFF. In DNA form, the CDR3 reads TGTGCCAGCAGCTTCAGGGGACGCACTGAAGCTTTCTTT. Combining the CDR3 with reference TRBV7-2 and TRBJ1-1 gives the whole variable domain GAGVSQSPSNKVTEKGKDVELRCDPISGHTALYWYRQSLGQGLEFLIYFQGNSAPDKSGLPSDRFSAERTGGSVSTLTIQRTQQEDSAVYLCASSFRGRTEAFFGQGTRLTVV.

The chain combines TRBV5-6 with TRBJ1-1; D is undetermined. Trimming removed 5 bases at V and 6 bases at J, with 11 bases between. The length of the CDR3 is 12 residues. The V gene's germline CDR1 is SGHDT and CDR2 YYEEEE. CDR3 amino acids: CASSYGRAEAFF. CDR3 sequence (DNA): TGTGCCAGCAGTTACGGACGGGCTGAAGCTTTCTTT.

The chain joins TRBV7-7 to TRBJ2-1; D is ambiguous. The CDR3 spans 9 residues. CDR1 and CDR2 from the germline V gene are SSHAT and FNYEAQ (reference sequence). Trimming removed 5 bases at V and 10 bases at J, with 3 bases between. CDR3 sequence reads: CASSTEQFF. In DNA form, the CDR3 reads TGTGCCAGCAGCACCGAGCAGTTCTTC.

This clone appeared a single time. The DNA of the CDR3 is TGTGCCAGCAGTTACTCGAAGAGGTCCGGTGGCTACACCTTC. It encodes CASSYSKRSGGYTF. The chain carries TRBV6-5 and TRBJ1-2, with D hard to call. The CDR3 covers 14 residues. The V end was cut by 0 bases, the J end by 7 bases, with 12 bases between. Germline CDR1 MNHEY, CDR2 SVGAGI.

This rearrangement joins TRBV14 to TRBJ1-1; D is undetermined. The CDR3 runs to 15 residues. Germline V gene sequence: CDR1 SGHDN, CDR2 FVKESK. V was cut by 0 bases and J by 1 base, with 9 bases left in between. The CDR3 protein is CASSQDMKENTEAFF. DNA for the CDR3: TGTGCCAGCAGCCAAGATATGAAGGAGAACACTGAAGCTTTCTTT.

The chain is built from TRBV10-2 and TRBJ2-7; maybe TRBD1 (6 bases). CDR3 size: 13 residues. Germline V gene data show CDR1 as WSHSY and CDR2 as SAAADI. V was shortened by 7 bases and J by 4 bases, with 14 bases between the two germline ends. The CDR3 loop reads CASTPTGLYEQYF. The CDR3, as DNA: TGCGCCAGCACCCCGACAGGCCTTTACGAGCAGTACTTC.

The chain joins TRBV15 to TRBJ1-2; 9 nucleotides line up with TRBD1. The CDR3 length is 15 residues. Germline V lookup: CDR1 LNHNV, CDR2 YYDKDF (reference sequence). J lost 5 bases, V lost 2 bases, and 6 bases had no gene match. CDR3 sequence reads: CATSRLRTGVYGYTF. The CDR3 nucleotides read TGTGCCACCAGCAGACTACGGACAGGGGTTTATGGCTACACCTTC.

This clone showed up just a few times. The chain recombines TRBV4-2 with TRBJ2-1; D is unresolved. Germline assignment: CDR1 LGHNA and CDR2 YNFKEQ. The CDR3 contains 13 residues. V dropped 0 bases and J dropped 4 bases, with 4 bases sitting between them. CDR3 amino acids: CASSQDIYNEQFF. The CDR3 DNA follows: TGTGCCAGCAGCCAAGATATATACAATGAGCAGTTCTTC.

This sequence joins TRBV4-3 and TRBJ2-7, with 9 positions matching TRBD2. V shed 4 bases, J shed 3 bases, and the junction held 7 bases outside the gene matches. The V gene's germline CDR1 is LGHNA and CDR2 YSLEER. The CDR3 covers 15 residues. The CDR3 sequence is CASSRGTSWSYEQYF. The CDR3 DNA is TGCGCCAGCAGCCGCGGGACTAGCTGGAGCTACGAGCAGTACTTC.

The J gene is TRBJ2-2, the V gene TRBV11-3; 11 bases match TRBD1. This CDR3 spans 15 amino acids. With 4 bases clipped from V and 5 bases from J, the junction kept 3 bases outside the gene matches. Germline V gene lookup returns CDR1 SGHNT and CDR2 YENEEA. CDR3 nucleotide sequence: TGTGCCAGCAGCTACGGACAGGGGGCAACCGGGGAGCTGTTTTTT. The encoded protein is CASSYGQGATGELFF. Supplemented by reference TRBV11-3 and TRBJ2-2, the full variable domain reads EAGVVQSPRYKIIEKKQPVAFWCNPISGHNTLYWYLQNLGQGPELLIRYENEEAVDDSQLPKDRFSAERLKGVDSTLKIQPAELGDSAVYLCASSYGQGATGELFFGEGSRLTVL.

This rearrangement joins TRBV28 to TRBJ1-2; 7 nucleotides agree with TRBD1. The CDR3 has 13 amino acids. Trimming cost V 5 bases and J 5 bases; bases outside gene matches: 5. CDR1 MDHEN and CDR2 SYDVKM come from the germline V gene. CDR3 sequence reads: CASSLGTVYGYTF. The CDR3, as DNA: TGTGCCAGCAGTCTAGGGACAGTTTATGGCTACACCTTC.

The chain is built from TRBV6-4 and TRBJ1-1, with D uncertain. The CDR3 totals 13 residues. CDR1 MRHNA and CDR2 SNTAGT come from the germline V gene. V was cut by 7 bases and J by 0 bases, with 9 bases left in between. Written as DNA, the CDR3 is TGTGCCAGCATGAGCCAGTTGAACACTGAAGCTTTCTTT. Translated, it gives CASMSQLNTEAFF.

The chain couples TRBV6-4 to TRBJ1-1; TRBD1 is a possible D gene (5 bases). This CDR3 is built from 16 residues. V was cut by 0 bases and J by 6 bases, with 17 bases left in between. CDR1 is MRHNA and CDR2 is SNTAGT in the germline V gene. The CDR3 here is CASSDSKGRDGAEAFF. For the CDR3, the DNA is TGTGCCAGCAGTGACTCGAAGGGCAGGGATGGGGCTGAAGCTTTCTTT.

This chain uses TRBV2 with TRBJ2-3; D might be TRBD1 or TRBD2, each matching 5 bases. The V gene's germline CDR1 is SNHLY and CDR2 FYNNEI. This CDR3 comprises 16 residues. V dropped 2 bases and J dropped 0 bases, with 12 bases sitting between them. As DNA, the CDR3 is TGTGCCAGCAGTGAATATGGGGGACCTAGCACAGATACGCAGTATTTT. This encodes CASSEYGGPSTDTQYF.

V gene TRBV5-5 combines with J gene TRBJ2-2; 7 bases are shared with TRBD1. Trimming removed 3 bases from V and 1 base from J; junction bases left unmatched: 0. The germline V gene encodes CDR1 SGHKS and CDR2 YYEKEE (reference sequence). The CDR3 runs 14 residues. In nucleotides, the CDR3 is TGTGCCAGCAGCTGGACAGGGAACACCGGGGAGCTGTTTTTT. This codes for CASSWTGNTGELFF.

The chain has TRBV5-4 and TRBJ2-3; D gene uncertain. In germline, CDR1 is SGHNT, CDR2 YYREEE (reference sequence). The CDR3 length is 13 residues. V was cut by 3 bases and J by 2 bases, with 7 bases left in between. The CDR3 nucleotides are TGTGCCAGCAGCTCAAGGGACACAGATACGCAGTATTTT. Translated: CASSSRDTDTQYF.

The J gene is TRBJ2-3, the V gene TRBV7-6; weak D call: TRBD2 (5 bases). CDR1 SGHVS and CDR2 FNYEAQ come from the germline V gene. CDR3 length: 14 amino acids. Trimming stripped 0 bases from V and 7 bases from J, with 11 bases between. The CDR3 loop is CASSLARGENTQYF. The CDR3 DNA follows: TGTGCCAGCAGCTTAGCGCGTGGGGAGAATACGCAGTATTTT.

The V and J genes are TRBV11-2 and TRBJ2-3, with D uncertain. The V end lost 4 bases, the J end lost 3 bases, and 8 bases lay between the germline ends. The CDR3 loop spans 13 amino acids. The germline V gene encodes CDR1 SGHAT and CDR2 FQNNGV. CDR3 nucleotide sequence: TGTGCCAGCAGCTCCTCGTTGACAGATACGCAGTATTTT. It translates to CASSSSLTDTQYF.

The CDR3 is CASSQDAAGGQGYYGYTF. CDR3 nucleotides: TGCGCCAGCAGCCAAGATGCGGCCGGCGGACAGGGTTACTATGGCTACACCTTC. The chain is built from TRBV4-1 and TRBJ1-2; 8 bases are a match to TRBD1. The CDR3 runs to 18 residues. In germline, CDR1 is MGHRA, CDR2 YSYEKL. The trim removed 0 bases at V and 3 bases at J, leaving 12 bases unmatched.

This clone was found once. The rearrangement joins TRBV5-1 to TRBJ2-1; TRBD1 matches at 11 bases. Germline CDR1 and CDR2: SGHRS and YFSETQ. The CDR3 loop spans 14 amino acids. Trimming at V came to 5 bases and at J to 7 bases, leaving 5 bases not matched to a gene. The chain's CDR3 is CASSGGQGANEQFF. CDR3 DNA: TGCGCCAGCAGTGGAGGACAGGGGGCTAATGAGCAGTTCTTC.

The DNA for the CDR3 is TGTGCCAGCAGCCCGGACGGGGGGGCCAACGTCCTGACTTTC. Translating gives CASSPDGGANVLTF. The rearrangement uses TRBV5-4 and TRBJ2-6, with D unresolved. Germline CDR1 is SGHNT and CDR2 is YYREEE (reference sequence). This CDR3 has 14 residues. V lost 4 bases and J lost 4, with 9 bases in between.

The chain links TRBV4-1 to TRBJ2-5; 9 bases are shared with TRBD2. This CDR3 is built from 17 residues. Looked up from germline, CDR1 is MGHRA and CDR2 is YSYEKL. The trim removed 0 bases at V and 1 base at J, leaving 6 bases unmatched. CDR3 in amino acids: CASSQDGAGGLQETQYF. CDR3 nucleotides: TGCGCCAGCAGCCAAGACGGCGCGGGAGGGCTCCAAGAGACCCAGTACTTC.

The chain carries TRBV19 and TRBJ1-6; 8 bases line up with TRBD1. V lost 1 base, J lost 5 bases, and 7 bases stayed unmatched. Looked up from germline, CDR1 is LNHDA and CDR2 is SQIVND (reference sequence). CDR3 length: 17 residues. The CDR3 DNA reads as TGTGCCAGTAGTATAGTTTCAGGGGGCGCGAATAATTCACCCCTCCACTTT. Amino acid sequence: CASSIVSGGANNSPLHF.

This sequence joins TRBV27 and TRBJ1-1, with D unresolved. The germline CDR1 and CDR2 sequences are MNHEY and SMNVEV (reference sequence). V was cut by 2 bases and J by 1 base, with 5 bases left in between. This CDR3 contains 13 residues. The CDR3 is CASSLGRNTEAFF. Here the CDR3 DNA reads TGTGCCAGCAGTTTAGGGCGGAACACTGAAGCTTTCTTT.

The V gene is TRBV7-2, the J gene TRBJ2-5; 8 bases agree with TRBD1. J was trimmed by 5 bases and V by 1 base; bases with no gene match: 6. The CDR3 extends over 15 amino acids. CDR1 is SGHTA, CDR2 FQGNSA, per germline. The CDR3 is CASSLDPQGAETQYF. CDR3 in DNA: TGTGCCAGCAGCTTAGACCCGCAGGGGGCGGAGACCCAGTACTTC.

V and J are TRBV7-3 and TRBJ1-2; D is unresolved. CDR1 is SGHTA and CDR2 is FQGTGA in the germline V gene. Trimming took 0 bases from V and 4 from J, leaving 12 bases between them. The CDR3 loop spans 15 amino acids. For the CDR3, the DNA is TGTGCCAGCAGCTTAACGCCCCAAGGGTTCTATGGCTACACCTTC. It codes for CASSLTPQGFYGYTF.

The chain links TRBV10-2 to TRBJ1-4; D possibly corresponds to TRBD1 (5 bases). Trimming cost V 4 bases and J 8 bases, with 14 bases left between them. Germline V gene lookup returns CDR1 WSHSY and CDR2 SAAADI. The CDR3 has 14 amino acids. CDR3 loop: CASSGQGDEEKLFF. The CDR3 DNA follows: TGCGCCAGCAGTGGGCAGGGCGATGAGGAAAAACTGTTTTTT.